The 22 T cell receptor beta chains below come from one sample, sequenced in a study of shared clonotypes between healthy human individuals (dated by TCRdb to the early 2020s). Receptor amplification or capture employed the immunoSEQ multiplex PCR assay. Entries here come from immuneACCESS through TCRdb and include only in-frame sequences with V and J called. Some clones fail to appear in such tables; in the studies checked, an unresolved V gene covers under half of the shortfall, and the cause of the remainder is unknown. This sample lists about 1 million clones; around 82% were detected once. The ten largest account for approximately 0.5% of the sample. Sequencing input: memory CD4+ T cells from PBMCs. Per the publication, the cell subset or site label means: CD45RA-negative fraction. These receptors were obtained from a man aged 18 to 30 in good health. Some clones in this sample may be carry-over from other donors' samples.

As for this clone: The same CDR3 also results from other DNA sequences found in this sample. V usage is TRBV10-3 and J usage is TRBJ1-5; 7 bases line up with TRBD1. J gave up 6 bases and V 4 bases, and 6 bases lay outside the gene matches. The CDR3 covers 14 residues. Germline V lookup: CDR1 ENHRY, CDR2 SYGVKD. CDR3 sequence: CAISADREGQPQHF. In DNA, the CDR3 is TGTGCCATCAGTGCAGACAGGGAGGGTCAGCCCCAGCATTTT.

The chain uses TRBV5-4 and TRBJ2-2, with D unclear. The CDR3 runs 14 residues. The germline V gene has CDR1 SGHNT and CDR2 YYREEE (reference sequence). V was cut by 1 base and J by 7 bases, with 11 bases left in between. The CDR3 protein is CASSLWVGHGELFF. The CDR3 DNA reads TGTGCCAGCAGCTTGTGGGTAGGGCACGGGGAGCTGTTTTTT.

The chain joins TRBV2 to TRBJ2-7, with a possible D match to TRBD2 (7 bases). CDR3 size: 15 residues. The germline V gene has CDR1 SNHLY and CDR2 FYNNEI. Trimming took off 4 bases at V and 5 bases at J, with 18 bases between the two ends. DNA for the CDR3: TGTGCCAGCAGTGTTTTGTCGGGGGGCATGGACGAGCAGTACTTC. It is translated as CASSVLSGGMDEQYF.

On this clone: A much larger clone lies a single base off, so this may be a read error. The rearrangement joins TRBV5-4 to TRBJ2-2, with D hard to call. This CDR3 is 14 amino acids long. Trimming stripped 4 bases from V and 3 bases from J, with 10 bases between. Germline V gives CDR1 SGHNT, CDR2 YYREEE (reference sequence). This chain's CDR3 is CASSPNSYTGELFF. As DNA, the CDR3 is TGTGCCAGCAGCCCGAACTCTTACACCGGGGAGCTGTTTTTT.

The gene calls are TRBV6-5 and TRBJ1-1, with 7 nucleotides matching TRBD1. The germline CDR1 and CDR2 sequences are MNHEY and SVGAGI. This CDR3 has 13 amino acids. The V and J ends lost 9 bases and 5 bases, in that order; junction bases with no gene match: 9. The CDR3 region has the DNA TGTGCCAGTCAAGAGGGGGCAGGGACTGAAGCTTTCTTT. This codes for CASQEGAGTEAFF.

This rearrangement joins TRBV5-1 to TRBJ2-4, with 8 bases fitting TRBD1. This CDR3 spans 17 amino acids. With 0 bases clipped from V and 8 bases from J, the junction kept 13 bases outside the gene matches. The V gene's germline CDR1 is SGHRS and CDR2 YFSETQ. CDR3 loop: CASSLGLGYRGVDIQYF. CDR3 in DNA: TGCGCCAGCAGCTTGGGACTGGGCTACAGGGGGGTTGACATTCAGTACTTC.

This clone appeared once. The V call is TRBV28, the J call TRBJ2-3; 7 nucleotides match TRBD2. Per the germline V gene, CDR1 is MDHEN and CDR2 is SYDVKM. This CDR3 region has 12 residues. CDR3 protein: CSAGAGTDTQYF. Written as DNA, the CDR3 is TGTTCTGCGGGAGCCGGCACAGATACGCAGTATTTT.

This clone was detected many times. This sequence joins TRBV4-2 and TRBJ2-3; no definite D call. There are 15 residues in the CDR3. Trimming shortened V by 0 bases and J by 4 bases, and 11 bases separated the two germline ends. CDR1 LGHNA and CDR2 YNFKEQ come from the germline V gene. CDR3: CASSQDLLVADTQYF. The CDR3 DNA reads as TGTGCCAGCAGCCAAGATCTGCTTGTGGCAGATACGCAGTATTTT.

The chain uses TRBV11-3 and TRBJ2-3; 9 bases match TRBD1. Germline V CDR1 and CDR2: SGHNT, YENEEA. The CDR3 loop spans 15 amino acids. Germline trimming cut 3 bases from V and 2 bases from J; bases unmatched to any gene: 3. The CDR3 sequence is CASSLGQGYTDTQYF. As DNA, the CDR3 is TGTGCCAGCAGCTTGGGACAGGGTTACACAGATACGCAGTATTTT. The variable domain in full, completed from reference TRBV11-3 and TRBJ2-3, reads EAGVVQSPRYKIIEKKQPVAFWCNPISGHNTLYWYLQNLGQGPELLIRYENEEAVDDSQLPKDRFSAERLKGVDSTLKIQPAELGDSAVYLCASSLGQGYTDTQYFGPGTRLTVL.

This clone has just a few counts. The chain combines TRBV28 with TRBJ1-1; D gene uncertain. The CDR3 has 12 residues. Trimming stripped 6 bases from V and 3 bases from J, with 8 bases between. CDR1 is MDHEN and CDR2 is SYDVKM in the germline V gene. CDR3 nucleotides: TGTGCCAGCAGGGGGAGCTACACTGAAGCTTTCTTT. This gives the protein CASRGSYTEAFF. Drawing the rest from reference TRBV28 and TRBJ1-1, the complete variable domain is DVKVTQSSRYLVKRTGEKVFLECVQDMDHENMFWYRQDPGLGLRLIYFSYDVKMKEKGDIPEGYSVSREKKERFSLILESASTNQTSMYLCASRGSYTEAFFGQGTRLTVV.

The chain carries TRBV7-2 and TRBJ1-1; possible D gene TRBD1, 5 bases. The CDR3 is 15 residues long. Trimming left V 1 base short and J 4 bases short, with 13 bases between. Per the germline V gene, CDR1 is SGHTA and CDR2 is FQGNSA. The CDR3 nucleotides read TGTGCCAGCAGCTTAGTAGGCAGGGTGGCCACTGAAGCTTTCTTT. It specifies CASSLVGRVATEAFF.

This clone was detected ten times or more. V gene TRBV20-1 combines with J gene TRBJ1-5; the D gene is possibly TRBD1 (5 bases). The CDR3 contains 11 residues. The germline V gene has CDR1 DFQATT and CDR2 SNEGSKA (reference sequence). V was clipped by 3 bases and J by 10 bases, with 10 bases between them. CDR3 nucleotides: TGCAGTGCTAGGGAGGGGCTCCCCCAGCATTTT. Protein product: CSAREGLPQHF.

The V call is TRBV7-8, the J call TRBJ1-1; D remains ambiguous. The germline CDR1 and CDR2 sequences are SGHVS and FQNEAQ. CDR3 length: 15 amino acids. The V end lost 5 bases, the J end lost 4 bases, and 17 bases lay between the germline ends. CDR3 loop: CASSVRPVRGTEAFF. The CDR3 DNA sequence: TGTGCCAGCAGCGTCCGGCCGGTCCGAGGCACTGAAGCTTTCTTT. The full variable domain, completed using reference TRBV7-8 and TRBJ1-1, is GAGVSQSPRYKVAKRGQDVALRCDPISGHVSLFWYQQALGQGPEFLTYFQNEAQLDKSGLPSDRFFAERPEGSVSTLKIQRTQQEDSAVYLCASSVRPVRGTEAFFGQGTRLTVV.

The chain carries TRBV7-4 and TRBJ2-1, with D uncertain. This CDR3 is built from 15 residues. V shed 9 bases and J shed 7 bases, with 22 bases lying between them. Germline V gene data show CDR1 as SGHVT and CDR2 as SQSDAQ. In DNA form, the CDR3 reads TGTGCCAGTTTCGAACTCGCGCCCGACCCAAATGAGCAGTTCTTC. This translates into CASFELAPDPNEQFF.

A remark on this clone: The sample holds other DNA sequences that translate to the same CDR3. The chain carries TRBV5-1 and TRBJ2-7; 11 bases are shared with TRBD2. Germline lookup yields CDR1 SGHRS and CDR2 YFSETQ. With 4 bases clipped from V and 2 bases from J, the junction kept 5 bases outside the gene matches. This CDR3 has 15 amino acids. The CDR3 nucleotides are TGCGCCAGCAGCCCGCGGACTAGCGGGCCCTACGAGCAGTACTTC. Protein product: CASSPRTSGPYEQYF.

This CDR3 is CASRDGTFGGYTF. CDR3 DNA sequence: TGTGCCAGTAGAGACGGGACCTTCGGTGGCTACACCTTC. J is TRBJ1-2 and V is TRBV19; D is possibly TRBD1 (5 bases). V was cut by 6 bases and J by 7 bases, with 15 bases left in between. CDR3 length: 13 residues. CDR1 LNHDA and CDR2 SQIVND come from the germline V gene (reference sequence).

In DNA, the CDR3 is TGTGCCAGCAGCTTTTCCATTCAAGGAAACACCATATATTTT. Protein product: CASSFSIQGNTIYF. The chain employs TRBV7-2 and TRBJ1-3; unclear D gene. This CDR3 is 14 amino acids long. Per germline, CDR1 SGHTA and CDR2 FQGNSA. With 3 bases removed from V and 4 bases from J, the gap between germline ends came to 10 bases. Combining the CDR3 with reference TRBV7-2 and TRBJ1-3 gives the whole variable domain GAGVSQSPSNKVTEKGKDVELRCDPISGHTALYWYRQSLGQGLEFLIYFQGNSAPDKSGLPSDRFSAERTGGSVSTLTIQRTQQEDSAVYLCASSFSIQGNTIYFGEGSWLTVV.

The chain combines TRBV30 with TRBJ1-5; TRBD1 aligns across 12 bases. The germline gives CDR1 GTSNPN, CDR2 SVGIG (reference sequence). The CDR3 runs to 13 residues. V trimming: 5 bases; J trimming: 7 bases; junction bases outside the gene matches: 3. CDR3 sequence: CAWGTGGGQPQHF. The CDR3 DNA is TGTGCCTGGGGGACAGGGGGCGGGCAGCCCCAGCATTTT.

The chain joins TRBV29-1 to TRBJ2-5; TRBD1 might be the D (5 bases). Deletions cut 2 bases from V and 5 bases from J, with 15 bases between. Germline-derived CDR1 and CDR2 are SQVTM and ANQGSEA. The CDR3 is 14 amino acids. CDR3 in DNA: TGCAGCGTTGAACTAGGGGCGATTAGGGAGACCCAGTACTTC. Its translation: CSVELGAIRETQYF.

The chain recombines TRBV6-1 with TRBJ1-2; D is unresolved. This CDR3 is built from 13 residues. Germline CDR1 reads MNHNS; CDR2 reads SASEGT. The germline V and J ends were trimmed by 1 base and 2 bases, with 5 bases remaining between them. The CDR3 nucleotides read TGTGCCAGCAGTGAAGTAGAGAACTATGGCTACACCTTC. Translated: CASSEVENYGYTF.

V and J are TRBV5-1 and TRBJ2-3; 11 nucleotides align to TRBD1. V dropped 2 bases and J dropped 3; count of bases not matched to a gene: 2. The germline gives CDR1 SGHRS, CDR2 YFSETQ. This CDR3 is built from 15 residues. In DNA form, the CDR3 reads TGCGCCAGCAGCTTAGGGGACAGGGGGACAGATACGCAGTATTTT. It codes for CASSLGDRGTDTQYF.

Concerning this clone itself: Other nucleotide sequences in the sample specify the same CDR3. V and J are TRBV20-1 and TRBJ2-5; D is unclear. The CDR3 sequence is 11 residues long. Trimming left V 1 base short and J 4 bases short, with 4 bases between. The V gene's germline CDR1 is DFQATT and CDR2 SNEGSKA (reference sequence). The CDR3 reads CSARGLETQYF. CDR3 sequence (DNA): TGCAGTGCTAGAGGATTAGAGACCCAGTACTTC.